This entry lists 4 T cell receptor beta chains sequenced from one sample in a study of T cells in Graves' hyperthyroidism and ophthalmopathy. Amplified TCR beta CDR3 regions came from RNA transcripts. Initially, a first-round RT-PCR of the TCR CDR3 employed the HTBI primer set. TCRdb analysed the multiplex PCR reads with MiXCR anew, one entry per CDR3 protein. The sample gives around 600,000 distinct CDR3 sequences, about 14% of which show up once; roughly an eighth is in the top ten. Specimen: blood. The source of these receptors is a woman in her 50s with Graves' ophthalmopathy.

There are many counts of this clonotype. V is TRBV6-2 or TRBV6-3 and J is TRBJ2-1, with 8 bases matching TRBD2. This CDR3 region has 15 residues. The germline V gene encodes CDR1 MNHEY and CDR2 SVGEGT. The V gene end was trimmed by 4 bases and the J gene end by 7 bases; junction bases not matched to a gene: 9. CDR3 residues: CASSLLAVPENEQFF. CDR3 DNA: TGTGCCAGCAGTTTACTAGCGGTCCCCGAGAATGAGCAGTTCTTC.

In this sample, this clonotype turned up many times. V gene TRBV3-1 combines with J gene TRBJ2-5; D is perhaps TRBD2 (6 bases). The germline gives CDR1 LGHDT, CDR2 YNNKEL (reference sequence). CDR3 length: 15 residues. V was cut by 1 base and J by 5 bases, with 14 bases left in between. In DNA, the CDR3 is TGTGCCAGCAGCCAAGGGTCGGGAGTCGGGGAGACCCAGTACTTC. Translated, it gives CASSQGSGVGETQYF.

The gene calls are TRBV27 and TRBJ2-1, with D perhaps TRBD1 (6 bases). The germline CDR1 and CDR2 sequences are MNHEY and SMNVEV (reference sequence). The CDR3 extends over 17 amino acids. Trimming pared 5 bases from V and 4 bases from J, leaving 21 bases between. CDR3 DNA: TGTGCCAGCAGTCCCCGCCTCACAGGGACCCCATACAATGAGCAGTTCTTC. It translates to CASSPRLTGTPYNEQFF.

This clonotype was seen many times. This chain uses TRBV5-5 with TRBJ2-7; D not resolved. The germline CDR1 and CDR2 sequences are SGHKS and YYEKEE (reference sequence). The CDR3 consists of 15 residues. The V end lost 0 bases, the J end lost 2 bases, and 12 bases lay between the germline ends. CDR3 nucleotides: TGTGCCAGCAGCTTGGTGGCACTCCTTGCCTACGAGCAGTACTTC. Its protein is CASSLVALLAYEQYF.